A single sample is the source of the 4 T cell receptor beta chains below, sequenced in a study of human T cells and chemical hapten exposure. TCRdb used MiXCR to reprocess the RACE reads, holding one entry per CDR3 protein. The data contain roughly 150,000 distinct CDR3 sequences, 10% to 15% of them singletons. Time point in this sample: patch test 2, 6 weeks after DPC sensitization. Treatment denoted: therapeutic diphenylcyclopropenone sensitization with weekly scalp DPC. Sequencing was performed on whole blood, taken in connection with sensitization to the hapten diphenylcyclopropenone (DPC). These receptors all come from a woman between 50 and 59 years old with alopecia areata. Some clones in this sample may be carry-over from other donors' samples.

This clonotype was seen only a few times. The chain combines TRBV7-9 with TRBJ1-1; D may be TRBD1 (6 bases). Germline V CDR1 and CDR2: SEHNR, FQNEAQ (reference sequence). Trimming pared 5 bases from V and 1 base from J, leaving 17 bases between. CDR3 size: 16 residues. The CDR3 region has the DNA TGTGCCAGCAGCCGGATTGTCAGGGGTGAGAACACTGAAGCTTTCTTT. This translates into CASSRIVRGENTEAFF.

The chain recombines TRBV5-1 with TRBJ2-7, with unresolved D. V lost 4 bases and J lost 0, with 11 bases in between. Germline V gives CDR1 SGHRS, CDR2 YFSETQ. The CDR3 covers 14 residues. The CDR3 loop reads CASSHGRHSYEQYF. CDR3 coding DNA: TGCGCCAGCAGCCACGGACGCCACTCCTACGAGCAGTACTTC. The full variable domain, its missing parts supplied by reference TRBV5-1 and TRBJ2-7, is KAGVTQTPRYLIKTRGQQVTLSCSPISGHRSVSWYQQTPGQGLQFLFEYFSETQRNKGNFPGRFSGRQFSNSRSEMNVSTLELGDSALYLCASSHGRHSYEQYFGPGTRLTVT.

As regards this clonotype: The junction shows a germline mismatch at one end, possibly a read error. CDR3 DNA: TGCGTCAGCACTGACAGTTCCTACGAGCAGTACTTC. Amino acids: CVSTDSSYEQYF. J is TRBJ2-7 and V is TRBV5-1; a possible D gene is TRBD1 (5 bases). Germline lookup yields CDR1 SGHRS and CDR2 YFSETQ. The length of the CDR3 is 12 residues. Full variable domain (outside the CDR3, taken from reference TRBV5-1 and TRBJ2-7): KAGVTQTPRYLIKTRGQQVTLSCSPISGHRSVSWYQQTPGQGLQFLFEYFSETQRNKGNFPGRFSGRQFSNSRSEMNVSTLELGDSALYLCVSTDSSYEQYFGPGTRLTVT.

In its sample, this clonotype was seen many times. The V gene is TRBV18, the J gene TRBJ1-2; 7 bases align to TRBD1. Germline CDR1 is KGHSH and CDR2 is LQKENI. Trimming removed 3 bases from V and 3 bases from J; junction bases left unmatched: 7. The CDR3 totals 15 residues. Here the CDR3 DNA reads TGTGCCAGCTCACCTCGACAGGGCAACCACTATGGCTACACCTTC. This encodes CASSPRQGNHYGYTF. The full variable domain, rest sourced from reference TRBV18 and TRBJ1-2, is NAGVMQNPRHLVRRRGQEARLRCSPMKGHSHVYWYRQLPEEGLKFMVYLQKENIIDESGMPKERFSAEFPKEGPSILRIQQVVRGDSAAYFCASSPRQGNHYGYTFGSGTRLTVV.